This note documents a single T cell receptor beta chain sequence. TCRdb independently ran MiXCR on the 5' RACE reads; one entry per CDR3 protein. This table holds 300,000 to 400,000 distinct CDR3 sequences, approximately 13% found once. The V segment lost 8 bases and the J segment 0 bases; nucleotides outside the gene matches: 4. CDR1 is MDHEN, CDR2 SYDVKM, per germline. The CDR3 is 14 amino acids. The sample originates from a study of T cells after yellow fever vaccination. The receptor was isolated from a man younger than 35 who received the YFV17D yellow fever vaccine. The sample was CD4+ T cells sorted from PBMCs, taken 15 days after the yellow fever booster vaccination. The gene calls are TRBV28 and TRBJ2-7; 10 positions agree with TRBD2. CDR3 region: CASGERGGSYEQYV. CDR3 coding DNA: TGTGCCAGCGGCGAGCGGGGGGGCTCCTACGAGCAGTACGTC.